The sequence of this T cell receptor (beta chain) was determined in a study of identifying expanded T cells in peripheral blood. Points from the study as a whole: Approximately two-week clone count variance significantly increased as total template count grew. Over about two and four weeks, about 17 and 20 clones changed, versus approximately 1.2 between replicates.

As to this clone: Its target is not known.

During the collection period, no donor immune events like infections were recorded. Clones were read by immunoSEQ multiplex PCR, and TCRdb kept only the in-frame ones, dropping some. This table has about 78,000 clones, 88% appearing once. The CDR3 contains 17 residues. Germline CDR1 is SGHVS and CDR2 is FQNEAQ. V lost 5 bases, J lost 0 bases, and 19 bases lay in between. This TCR derives from a person aged 18 to 70 in good health. Specimen: blood. The chain joins TRBV7-8 to TRBJ1-1, with D uncertain. The CDR3 DNA reads as TGTGCCAGCAGCCCCTTACGCTCCCTTAAATTGAACACTGAAGCTTTCTTT. It encodes CASSPLRSLKLNTEAFF.